This TCR beta chain is from a study of read filtering for tumor transcriptome and immune sequencing. Study information: Mean patient age was 65.9 years, range roughly 40 to 80; some 17 male, over twelve female. Revised staging placed eight or nine patients in R-ISS I, about 17 in II, 7 in III.

This clonotype was seen many times. Its antigen is as yet unknown. One end of the junction is discordant with germline, which a read error may explain. The library was built from roughly 400 ng RNA with molecular barcoded adaptors for alpha/delta and beta/gamma chains. TCRdb reprocessed the reads via MiXCR and lists one record per CDR3 protein. The profile shows about 48,000 distinct CDR3 sequences, around 19% of them singletons. This CDR3 comprises 16 residues. Germline V gene sequence: CDR1 LGHNA, CDR2 YNFKEQ. Broader study findings: The sorted CD138-negative fraction was a mixed bone marrow immune population, not purified T cells.

The clonotype was recovered from a donor aged 40 or older with multiple myeloma. Specimen: a population of CD138-negative cells sorted from bone marrow. The chain is built from TRBV4-2 and TRBJ2-3; a weak D match, TRBD2 (6 bases). In DNA, the CDR3 is TGCGCCAGCAGCCAAGAGTCAACTAGCCGGGGAGATACGCAGTATTTT. It codes for CASSQESTSRGDTQYF.